The entry that follows covers one T cell receptor (beta chain) sequence. As yet, its antigen is unknown. Time point in this sample: patch test 3, about 24 weeks after DPC sensitization. Sample treatment: therapeutic diphenylcyclopropenone sensitization with weekly scalp DPC. Patch tests were applied only after blood draws. It was from unfractionated whole blood that total RNA was extracted. TCRdb reprocessed the RACE reads with MiXCR, giving one entry per CDR3 protein. The table shows over 75,000 distinct CDR3 sequences, with about a tenth occurring only once. CDR1 and CDR2 (germline): MNHNS, SASEGT. The CDR3 has 15 residues. The V gene lost 4 bases and the J gene lost 2 bases, with 15 bases spanning the gap. The source of the sample is a study of human T cells and chemical hapten exposure. Findings of the study overall: TCRs whose frequency exceeded 1 in 1000 remained the same following DPC sensitization.

This sequence was found in a woman aged 25 to 39 with alopecia areata. Some clones in this sample may be carry-over from other donors' samples. The sequencing here drew on whole blood, taken in connection with sensitization to the hapten diphenylcyclopropenone (DPC). The gene calls are TRBV6-1 and TRBJ2-7; a possible D gene is TRBD1 (5 bases). The CDR3 DNA reads as TGTGCCAGCAGTGGACCCTCCCAGGGAACCTACGAGCAGTACTTC. Encoded protein: CASSGPSQGTYEQYF.